Following are 29 T cell receptor beta chains from one sample sequenced in a study of OX40 agonist ivuxolimab in advanced cancers. Method: immunoSEQ multiplex PCR; TCRdb's copy keeps in-frame clones and lacks some. The sample lists around 80,000 clones, 84% occurring once. The sequences come from CD4+ or CD8+ T cells sorted from blood, collected in a trial of the OX40 agonist ivuxolimab. Source of these receptors: an adult with an advanced solid tumor such as melanoma, head and neck, liver or kidney cancer.

The chain carries TRBV5-1 and TRBJ2-3; D might be TRBD2 (6 bases). The CDR3 consists of 12 residues. Germline CDR1 is SGHRS and CDR2 is YFSETQ. V gave up 3 bases and J gave up 6 bases, with 8 bases separating them. CDR3 amino acids: CASSSAGDTQYF. DNA for the CDR3: TGCGCCAGCAGCTCGGCGGGGGATACGCAGTATTTT. The whole variable domain, filled in from reference TRBV5-1 and TRBJ2-3, reads KAGVTQTPRYLIKTRGQQVTLSCSPISGHRSVSWYQQTPGQGLQFLFEYFSETQRNKGNFPGRFSGRQFSNSRSEMNVSTLELGDSALYLCASSSAGDTQYFGPGTRLTVL.

This clone showed up just a few times. The V gene is TRBV9, the J gene TRBJ2-1, with TRBD2 identical over 11 bases. The J segment lost 7 bases and the V segment lost 3 bases, leaving 3 bases of the junction unmatched. This CDR3 contains 14 residues. CDR1 and CDR2 from the germline V gene are SGDLS and YYNGEE. CDR3 sequence: CASSELAGVNEQFF. The CDR3 DNA follows: TGTGCCAGCAGCGAACTAGCGGGGGTTAATGAGCAGTTCTTC.

Only a few counts were recorded for this clone. V and J are TRBV6-5 and TRBJ1-2; 7 bases are shared with TRBD1. Looked up from germline, CDR1 is MNHEY and CDR2 is SVGAGI. The CDR3 has 15 residues. V lost 4 bases and J lost 7; bases outside the gene matches: 12. Here the CDR3 DNA reads TGTGCCAGCAGTTCCCGCGACAGGGCCTATGGTGGCTACACCTTC. Amino acid sequence: CASSSRDRAYGGYTF.

The count of this clone is one. The V call is TRBV12-1, the J call TRBJ1-2. TRBV12-1 is a pseudogene locus. The CDR3 totals 14 residues. DNA for the CDR3: TGTGCCAGCAGCTTCCCCAGGGAGGTCTATGGCTACACCTTC. This encodes CASSFPREVYGYTF.

The rearrangement joins TRBV7-2 to TRBJ2-7; D perhaps matches TRBD1 (5 bases). CDR3 length: 15 amino acids. V was pared by 3 bases and J by 3 bases, with 15 bases between. Germline loops: CDR1 SGHTA, CDR2 FQGNSA. The CDR3 nucleotides are TGTGCCAGCAGCTTGGACAAGATGGCCCTCTACGAGCAGTACTTC. Translated, it gives CASSLDKMALYEQYF.

The DNA of the CDR3 is TGTGCCAGCAGCTTTGGTGGGGGCGGCTACACCTTC. It is translated as CASSFGGGGYTF. The chain couples TRBV7-9 to TRBJ1-2; weak D call: TRBD1 (6 bases). Trimming removed 3 bases at V and 8 bases at J, with 10 bases between. CDR3 length equals 12 residues. Germline V gene data show CDR1 as SEHNR and CDR2 as FQNEAQ (reference sequence). Using reference TRBV7-9 and TRBJ1-2 for the parts outside the CDR3, the full variable domain is DTGVSQNPRHKITKRGQNVTFRCDPISEHNRLYWYRQTLGQGPEFLTYFQNEAQLEKSRLLSDRFSAERPKGSFSTLEIQRTEQGDSAMYLCASSFGGGGYTFGSGTRLTVV.

This chain links TRBV18 with TRBJ1-5, with a possible D match to TRBD1 (6 bases). CDR1 and CDR2 (germline): KGHSH, LQKENI. The V gene lost 5 bases and the J gene lost 7 bases, with 15 bases spanning the gap. The CDR3 is made up of 14 amino acids. DNA of the CDR3: TGTGCCAGCTCAACAGGAGGGGGTATACAGCCCCAGCATTTT. Protein sequence: CASSTGGGIQPQHF.

The sample holds one count of this clone. The J gene is TRBJ1-6, the V gene TRBV14, with D unclear. V lost 4 bases and J lost 7, with 14 bases in between. CDR1 is SGHDN and CDR2 is FVKESK in the germline V gene. CDR3 length: 15 amino acids. The CDR3 nucleotides are TGTGCCAGCAGCCTAATAGAATTTCCGAATTCACCCCTCCACTTT. It encodes CASSLIEFPNSPLHF.

This chain connects TRBV28 to TRBJ1-6; D unclear. The V gene lost 9 bases and the J gene lost 0 bases, with 24 bases spanning the gap. The CDR3 has 19 amino acids. Germline V gene sequence: CDR1 MDHEN, CDR2 SYDVKM. As DNA, the CDR3 is TGTGCCAGTGGCCCCCCTTACTCCGGCCGTAGCTCCTATAATTCACCCCTCCACTTT. Its protein is CASGPPYSGRSSYNSPLHF.

The chain joins TRBV19 to TRBJ1-2, with D perhaps matching TRBD1 (6 bases). This CDR3 comprises 14 residues. Germline CDR1 reads LNHDA; CDR2 reads SQIVND (reference sequence). Trimming stripped 6 bases from V and 4 bases from J, with 15 bases between. For the CDR3, the DNA is TGTGCCAGTAGCTCCGCGGACAGAGCCTATGGCTACACCTTC. Encoded protein: CASSSADRAYGYTF.

The V call is TRBV29-1, the J call TRBJ1-1; no reliable D call. V was pared by 7 bases and J by 1 base, with 13 bases between. This CDR3 is built from 13 residues. Germline V CDR1 and CDR2: SQVTM, ANQGSEA. This chain's CDR3 is CSADLGGNTEAFF. The CDR3 DNA reads as TGCAGCGCCGATTTGGGAGGGAACACTGAAGCTTTCTTT.

The chain links TRBV6-1 to TRBJ2-4; unclear D gene. CDR3 length: 14 residues. CDR1 and CDR2 from the germline V gene are MNHNS and SASEGT. The V end lost 4 bases, the J end lost 6 bases, and 13 bases lay between the germline ends. As DNA, the CDR3 is TGTGCCAGCAGTGTGTCACCTCAAGGAAACATTCAGTACTTC. It encodes CASSVSPQGNIQYF.

This rearrangement joins TRBV28 to TRBJ1-2, with D unclear. The V and J ends lost 2 bases and 2 bases respectively, with 6 bases between them. The CDR3 runs to 13 residues. Germline V lookup: CDR1 MDHEN, CDR2 SYDVKM. The DNA of the CDR3 is TGTGCCAGCAGTTTACCGGCGAACTATGGCTACACCTTC. This codes for CASSLPANYGYTF.

This chain uses TRBV6-1 with TRBJ1-5, with a weak D call TRBD1 (5 bases). This CDR3 contains 15 residues. Germline V gene sequence: CDR1 MNHNS, CDR2 SASEGT. Trimming removed 5 bases from V and 0 bases from J, with 11 bases in between. The CDR3 sequence: CASSLGTNSNQPQHF. The CDR3 DNA follows: TGTGCCAGCAGTCTCGGGACTAATAGCAATCAGCCCCAGCATTTT.

This sequence joins TRBV7-7 and TRBJ2-5; D is perhaps TRBD1 or TRBD2 (5 bases each). The V end lost 10 bases, the J end lost 1 base, and 13 bases lay between the germline ends. Germline CDR1 reads SSHAT; CDR2 reads FNYEAQ (reference sequence). CDR3 length: 13 amino acids. DNA for the CDR3: TGTGCCACCACAAGGGGAGTCCAAGAGACCCAGTACTTC. It specifies CATTRGVQETQYF.

The chain links TRBV4-3 to TRBJ2-3, with D maybe TRBD1 (5 bases). The germline gives CDR1 LGHNA, CDR2 YSLEER. The CDR3 length is 16 residues. Trimming shortened V by 1 base and J by 4 bases, and 15 bases separated the two germline ends. CDR3 protein: CASSQARVSAADTQYF. The CDR3 DNA is TGCGCCAGCAGCCAAGCCAGGGTATCAGCAGCAGATACGCAGTATTTT.

This chain connects TRBV15 to TRBJ2-4; perhaps TRBD1 as D (6 bases). Germline V gene data show CDR1 as LNHNV and CDR2 as YYDKDF (reference sequence). The CDR3 consists of 15 residues. V gave up 1 base and J gave up 6 bases, with 13 bases separating them. The CDR3 loop is CATSRVQGRRNIQYF. For the CDR3, the DNA is TGTGCCACCAGCAGAGTACAGGGCAGGAGAAACATTCAGTACTTC.

The J gene is TRBJ1-5, the V gene TRBV15, with 8 bases identical to TRBD1. This CDR3 is built from 15 residues. Germline CDR1 and CDR2: LNHNV and YYDKDF (reference sequence). Trimming took 1 base from V and 6 from J; bases not matched to a gene: 5. Here the CDR3 reads CATSRGITGGQPQHF. CDR3 coding DNA: TGTGCCACCAGCAGAGGAATTACAGGGGGTCAGCCCCAGCATTTT.

V is TRBV4-3 and J is TRBJ2-6, with TRBD2 matching over 9 bases. Per the germline V gene, CDR1 is LGHNA and CDR2 is YSLEER. The CDR3 spans 19 residues. Trimming at V came to 0 bases and at J to 0 bases, leaving 6 bases not matched to a gene. The CDR3 loop reads CASSQDLAGQRSGANVLTF. The DNA of the CDR3 is TGCGCCAGCAGCCAAGATCTAGCGGGGCAACGCTCTGGGGCCAACGTCCTGACTTTC.

A few counts support this clone. The chain carries TRBV13 and TRBJ2-1, with a tentative D call TRBD1 (5 bases). With 5 bases removed from V and 7 bases from J, the gap between germline ends came to 15 bases. The CDR3 contains 14 residues. Per the germline V gene, CDR1 is PRHDT and CDR2 is FYEKMQ (reference sequence). The CDR3 DNA follows: TGTGCCAGCAGCGCCATCCTCAGGGTGAATGAGCAGTTCTTC. The encoded protein is CASSAILRVNEQFF. Drawing the rest from reference TRBV13 and TRBJ2-1, the complete variable domain is AAGVIQSPRHLIKEKRETATLKCYPIPRHDTVYWYQQGPGQDPQFLISFYEKMQSDKGSIPDRFSAQQFSDYHSELNMSSLELGDSALYFCASSAILRVNEQFFGPGTRLTVL.

J is TRBJ2-7 and V is TRBV27; a possible D gene is TRBD1 (6 bases). Germline-derived CDR1 and CDR2 are MNHEY and SMNVEV (reference sequence). V shed 3 bases and J shed 2 bases, with 8 bases lying between them. The length of the CDR3 is 13 residues. CDR3 bases: TGTGCCAGCAGTTTTCAGGGGCCCTACGAGCAGTACTTC. Protein: CASSFQGPYEQYF.

V is TRBV29-1 and J is TRBJ1-4; D may be TRBD1 (5 bases). Germline CDR1 and CDR2: SQVTM and ANQGSEA. The CDR3 consists of 13 residues. The V and J ends lost 6 bases and 7 bases respectively, with 15 bases between them. CDR3 amino acids: CSVSRVFGEKLFF. CDR3 DNA: TGCAGCGTCAGCAGGGTATTCGGTGAAAAACTGTTTTTT.

The chain has TRBV4-1 and TRBJ1-1; D is undetermined. V was shortened by 4 bases and J by 3 bases, with 9 bases between the two germline ends. CDR1 and CDR2 (germline): MGHRA, YSYEKL. This CDR3 has 13 residues. The CDR3 DNA sequence: TGCGCCAGCAGCCGTATTTCGGACACTGAAGCTTTCTTT. Translation gives CASSRISDTEAFF.

V usage is TRBV19 and J usage is TRBJ1-4, with D maybe TRBD1 (6 bases). The germline CDR1 and CDR2 sequences are LNHDA and SQIVND (reference sequence). The V end was cut by 3 bases, the J end by 0 bases, with 17 bases between. The CDR3 sequence is 18 residues long. CDR3 coding DNA: TGTGCCAGTAGTATGGTGGGACAAGCCGCTGCAACTAATGAAAAACTGTTTTTT. Encoded protein: CASSMVGQAAATNEKLFF.

The gene calls are TRBV5-8 and TRBJ2-5; TRBD2 might be the D (6 bases). The V and J ends lost 3 bases and 9 bases respectively, with 21 bases between them. The V gene's germline CDR1 is SGHTS and CDR2 YDEGEE. The CDR3 totals 15 residues. CDR3 in DNA: TGTGCCAGCAGCTCGGGCGGGGCACTCTCAGCGGCCCAGTACTTC. Protein product: CASSSGGALSAAQYF.

This chain joins TRBV2 and TRBJ1-5, with D hard to call. Trimming removed 4 bases at V and 0 bases at J, with 7 bases between. The germline gives CDR1 SNHLY, CDR2 FYNNEI. There are 14 residues in the CDR3. CDR3 DNA: TGTGCCAGCAGTGGGAGGTATAGCAATCAGCCCCAGCATTTT. Translation: CASSGRYSNQPQHF.

In this sample, this clone turned up many times. The rearrangement uses TRBV28 and TRBJ2-7, with 9 bases aligning to TRBD1. CDR1 MDHEN and CDR2 SYDVKM come from the germline V gene. The CDR3 length is 16 residues. V was pared by 4 bases and J by 1 base, with 8 bases of the junction left unmatched. CDR3 sequence (DNA): TGTGCCAGCAGTTCCCCGACCGGACAGGGGTCCTACGAGCAGTACGTC. This codes for CASSSPTGQGSYEQYV.

This chain joins TRBV11-3 and TRBJ2-3; TRBD2 is a possible D gene (5 bases). The V end lost 1 base, the J end lost 0 bases, and 14 bases lay between the germline ends. This CDR3 region has 17 residues. CDR1 is SGHNT, CDR2 YENEEA, per germline. Here the CDR3 reads CASSLGRGMGSTDTQYF. The CDR3 DNA follows: TGTGCCAGCAGCTTAGGGAGAGGGATGGGGAGCACAGATACGCAGTATTTT.

This chain connects TRBV10-2 to TRBJ1-2; no reliable D call. The V gene's germline CDR1 is WSHSY and CDR2 SAAADI. With 6 bases removed from V and 2 bases from J, the gap between germline ends came to 13 bases. CDR3 size: 14 residues. The CDR3 here is CASRTLRTNYGYTF. The CDR3 DNA reads as TGCGCCAGCAGGACCTTGCGGACCAACTATGGCTACACCTTC.